Sequencing of this TCR beta chain was carried out in a study of regulatory T cells in long-lasting Graves disease. Notes on the study in general: Examination was confined to peripheral blood, excluding thyroid tissue. Sample size was small, which may have lowered accuracy.

In building TCR beta libraries, iRepertoire HTBI primers were used together with Arm-PCR of CDR3 regions. As processed by the authors: Spanning all samples, the identified segments comprised around 60 TRBV and 14 TRBJ. Using its own MiXCR run on the multiplex PCR reads, TCRdb lists one record per CDR3 protein. The V and J calls and clone size are TCRdb's, not the authors'. The data contain 300,000 to 400,000 distinct CDR3 sequences, 15% to 20% of them seen just once; the ten biggest clones take up 35% to 45%. This sample's time point: newly diagnosed GD, antithyroid drugs for less than 3 months. The TCR library was prepared using RNA isolated from PBMCs. Staff drew roughly 9 milliliters of peripheral blood into EDTA tubes. With V trimmed by 3 bases and J by 8 bases, 7 bases remained unmatched. The CDR3 spans 14 residues. This clonotype was seen at least ten times. Its matching antigen is unknown.

The receptor comes from a female donor with Graves disease. Here the sequenced sample was peripheral blood mononuclear cells (PBMCs), taken at new diagnosis, from a patient treated with antithyroid drugs. The rearrangement joins TRBV12-3 or TRBV12-4 to TRBJ2-1; 7 positions agree with TRBD2. CDR3 coding DNA: TGTGCCAGCAGTTTTGCGGGAGTCAGCCATGAGCAGTTCTTC. Translating gives CASSFAGVSHEQFF.